A single sample is the source of the 13 T cell receptor beta chains below, sequenced in a study of vaccination and CD4 T cells after COVID-19. Cultured CD4+ T cell DNA underwent sequencing with the Oncomine TCR Beta short-read assay. TCRdb re-analysed the PCR reads in MiXCR, keeping a single row per CDR3 protein. The data contain some 25,000 distinct CDR3 sequences, about 52% of them singletons. Specified treatment: approximately 11-day PBMC culture with coronavirus spike peptide pools or control peptides (ViraFEST assay). No cognate antigen is known for these TCRs. The material sequenced was CD4+ T cells from blood, cultured in vitro. These receptors were taken from a human donor who had recovered from COVID-19.

The chain has TRBV6-2 or TRBV6-3 and TRBJ1-1; no definite D call. The CDR3 has 12 residues. V was trimmed by 4 bases and J by 3 bases, leaving 6 bases between them. Germline CDR1 is MNHEY and CDR2 is SVGEGT. In nucleotides, the CDR3 is TGTGCCAGCAGTTTGTTGTACACTGAAGCTTTCTTT. Protein sequence: CASSLLYTEAFF.

This clonotype was detected once. The genes are TRBV7-2 and TRBJ1-5; D call uncertain. The germline CDR1 and CDR2 sequences are SGHTA and FQGNSA. The CDR3 contains 16 residues. The germline V and J ends were trimmed by 7 bases and 3 bases, with 19 bases remaining between them. Here the CDR3 DNA reads TGTGCCAGCAAGCCAGAGAAGGGTTTTCACAATCAGCCCCAGCATTTT. The encoded protein is CASKPEKGFHNQPQHF.

This chain links TRBV28 with TRBJ1-2; 8 bases map to TRBD1. V shed 4 bases, J shed 4 bases, and the junction held 5 bases outside the gene matches. CDR3 length equals 14 residues. Germline CDR1 reads MDHEN; CDR2 reads SYDVKM. The CDR3 DNA sequence: TGTGCCAGCAGTTCCGGAGGACAGGGCTATGGCTACACCTTC. It yields the protein CASSSGGQGYGYTF.

This clonotype was seen once. The chain links TRBV19 to TRBJ2-3; weak D call: TRBD2 (7 bases). Germline CDR1 LNHDA, CDR2 SQIVND (reference sequence). This CDR3 has 17 amino acids. V lost 3 bases to trimming and J lost 5 bases, with 21 bases between them. The CDR3 is CASSILSNGGRRDTQYF. For the CDR3, the DNA is TGTGCCAGTAGTATTCTCTCTAACGGGGGGCGGAGAGATACGCAGTATTTT.

V and J are TRBV12-3 or TRBV12-4 and TRBJ1-1; D is perhaps TRBD1 (6 bases). V was pared by 6 bases and J by 12 bases, with 20 bases between. The CDR3 extends over 13 amino acids. CDR3 bases: TGTGCCAGCAGCGACTCGACAGGACGGCGACCTTTCTTT. It specifies CASSDSTGRRPFF.

The rearrangement links TRBV5-3 to TRBJ2-7; no reliable D call. TRBV5-3 is given ORF status, its function remaining uncertain. This CDR3 comprises 11 residues. Trimming removed 8 bases from V and 6 bases from J, with 12 bases in between. This chain's CDR3 is CARNWACEQYF. The CDR3 nucleotides are TGTGCCAGGAATTGGGCTTGCGAGCAGTACTTC.

The V and J genes are TRBV19 and TRBJ2-6; no firm D call. The CDR3 is made up of 17 amino acids. The V gene lost 0 bases and the J gene lost 0 bases, with 9 bases spanning the gap. The germline CDR1 and CDR2 sequences are LNHDA and SQIVND (reference sequence). CDR3 loop: CASSIDIMASGANVLTF. The CDR3 DNA reads as TGTGCCAGTAGTATAGATATCATGGCCTCTGGGGCCAACGTCCTGACTTTC.

The chain joins TRBV11-3 to TRBJ2-6; D gene uncertain. The ends were cut back, 2 bases at V and 0 bases at J, with 8 bases in the middle. Germline V gives CDR1 SGHNT, CDR2 YENEEA. This CDR3 has 16 amino acids. The CDR3 coding sequence is TGTGCCAGCAGCTTAACTCCTAGCTCTGGGGCCAACGTCCTGACTTTC. Translated, it gives CASSLTPSSGANVLTF. Full variable domain (rest looked up from reference TRBV11-3 and TRBJ2-6): EAGVVQSPRYKIIEKKQPVAFWCNPISGHNTLYWYLQNLGQGPELLIRYENEEAVDDSQLPKDRFSAERLKGVDSTLKIQPAELGDSAVYLCASSLTPSSGANVLTFGAGSRLTVL.

This clonotype was recorded a few times. The chain has TRBV10-3 and TRBJ1-5; 7 nucleotides agree with TRBD1. Germline CDR1 is ENHRY and CDR2 is SYGVKD. Trimming cost V 3 bases and J 1 base; bases outside gene matches: 6. CDR3 length: 16 amino acids. The CDR3 DNA reads as TGTGCCATCAGTGAACGGACAGGCCCGAGCAATCAGCCCCAGCATTTT. Translated: CAISERTGPSNQPQHF.

A few counts support this clonotype. This sequence joins TRBV2 and TRBJ2-3; no firm D call. The CDR3 loop spans 11 amino acids. Germline V lookup: CDR1 SNHLY, CDR2 FYNNEI. V was trimmed by 4 bases and J by 5 bases, leaving 4 bases between them. The CDR3 coding sequence is TGTGCCAGCAGTGCCCAAGATACGCAGTATTTT. It yields the protein CASSAQDTQYF.

As for this clonotype: The junction differs from germline at one of its ends, possibly a read error. The V call is TRBV7-7, the J call TRBJ2-7; D possibly corresponds to TRBD1 (5 bases). The CDR3 has 13 amino acids. Germline assignment: CDR1 SSHAT and CDR2 FNYEAQ (reference sequence). The CDR3 DNA sequence: TGTGCTAGCAGCTTACAGGCCTCCTACGAGCAGTACTTC. It translates to CASSLQASYEQYF.

This clonotype was counted a few times. The chain carries TRBV12-3 or TRBV12-4 and TRBJ2-3, with TRBD1 identical over 10 bases. Trimming cost V 2 bases and J 4 bases; bases outside gene matches: 3. The CDR3 contains 15 residues. CDR3 coding DNA: TGTGCCAGCAGTTTACAGGACAGGGGGGCAGATACGCAGTATTTT. It codes for CASSLQDRGADTQYF.

V usage is TRBV11-3 and J usage is TRBJ2-7; 7 nucleotides line up with TRBD1. CDR1 is SGHNT and CDR2 is YENEEA in the germline V gene. With V trimmed by 0 bases and J by 3 bases, 5 bases remained unmatched. The CDR3 runs to 15 residues. CDR3 in DNA: TGTGCCAGCAGCTTAGAACAGGGGAACTACTACGAGCAGTACTTC. Translating it yields CASSLEQGNYYEQYF.